This T cell receptor beta chain was observed in a study of blood T cell repertoires in COVID-19. Study-wide background: Samples representing acute and convalescent COVID-19 were sourced from the United States, Italy and Spain. Sample material is recorded as cDNA or gDNA derived from T cells, B-cell-depleted T cells, or PBMCs.

Patients from Seattle were sampled longitudinally, starting during active infection. Study processing details: Estimates of nucleated cell counts were drawn from the amplification of reference gene primers. Assay used: immunoSEQ multiplex PCR; TCRdb lists only in-frame clones, some missing. V, J and clone size are taken as reported in that table, and D and trimming were inferred from the DNA itself. The sample has under 150,000 clones, more than 80% seen once. V was pared by 0 bases and J by 6 bases, with 12 bases between. CDR1 and CDR2 (germline): MGHRA, YSYEKL. The CDR3 runs 14 residues. The sequence was collected from an older woman with COVID-19, enrolled during active disease. The sequenced material came from peripheral blood. This sequence joins TRBV4-1 and TRBJ2-7; tentative D call: TRBD1 (6 bases). CDR3 protein: CASSQDRGSVEQYF. Here the CDR3 DNA reads TGCGCCAGCAGCCAAGACAGGGGATCGGTCGAGCAGTACTTC.